This T cell receptor (beta chain) was profiled in a study of cytomegalovirus exposure and HLA in healthy donors. PCR was performed using 60 Vbeta and 13 Jbeta primers. The method was immunoSEQ multiplex PCR; TCRdb's version includes in-frame clones alone and lacks a portion of them. The sample carries 90,000 to 150,000 clones, 50% to 65% recorded once. The germline gives CDR1 SGDLS, CDR2 YYNGEE. There are 16 residues in the CDR3. The V end was cut by 0 bases, the J end by 5 bases, with 14 bases between. Sequenced material: PBMCs. The J gene is TRBJ2-2, the V gene TRBV9; TRBD1 is a possible D gene (6 bases). The TCR sequence derives from a man aged 35 to 55 in good health and CMV-seropositive. The CDR3 loop is CASSVARTGLTGELFF. The CDR3 DNA reads TGTGCCAGCAGCGTAGCTCGCACAGGGTTAACCGGGGAGCTGTTTTTT.